This TCR beta chain comes out of a study of cytomegalovirus exposure and HLA in healthy donors. Study details: An early release of data contained tens of millions of unique TCRs, which came from HLA-typed donors. Roughly four fifths of approximately 400 genotyped donors fell in the Caucasian-associated ancestry cluster.

Vbeta (60) and Jbeta (13) primers were used in the PCR. Using immunoSEQ multiplex PCR, the repertoire was profiled, and TCRdb retains in-frame clones only, with some absent. The sample contains some 130,000 clones, roughly 85% of which appear only once. Everyone who donated was a healthy bone marrow donor. Trimming cost V 6 bases and J 6 bases, with 12 bases left between them. CDR1 is MGHDK, CDR2 SYGVNS, per germline. This CDR3 is 12 amino acids long. The clonotype was recovered from a woman aged 25 to 45 in good health and CMV-seropositive. The gene calls are TRBV25-1 and TRBJ2-7; TRBD1 is a possible D gene (5 bases). The sequenced sample consisted of PBMCs. The CDR3 DNA reads TGTGCCAGCAGGGCAGACAGTTCCGAGCAGTACTTC. Translation: CASRADSSEQYF.